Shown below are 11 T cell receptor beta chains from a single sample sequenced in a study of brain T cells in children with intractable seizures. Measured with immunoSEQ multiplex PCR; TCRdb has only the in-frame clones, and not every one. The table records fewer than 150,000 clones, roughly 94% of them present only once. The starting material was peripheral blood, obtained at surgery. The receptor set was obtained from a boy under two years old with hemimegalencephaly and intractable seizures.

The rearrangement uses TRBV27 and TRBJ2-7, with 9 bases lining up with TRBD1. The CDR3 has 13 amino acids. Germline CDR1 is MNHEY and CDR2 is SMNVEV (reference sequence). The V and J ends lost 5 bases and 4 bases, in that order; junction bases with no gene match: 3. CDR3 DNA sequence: TGTGCCAGCAGTATGGGACAGGGATACGAGCAGTACTTC. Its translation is CASSMGQGYEQYF.

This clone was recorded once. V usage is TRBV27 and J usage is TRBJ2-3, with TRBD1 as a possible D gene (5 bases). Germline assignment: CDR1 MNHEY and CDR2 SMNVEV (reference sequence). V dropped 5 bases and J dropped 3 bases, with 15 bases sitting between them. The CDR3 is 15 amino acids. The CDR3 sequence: CASSPSQAGTDTQYF. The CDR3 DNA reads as TGTGCCAGCAGTCCGTCCCAGGCAGGGACAGATACGCAGTATTTT.

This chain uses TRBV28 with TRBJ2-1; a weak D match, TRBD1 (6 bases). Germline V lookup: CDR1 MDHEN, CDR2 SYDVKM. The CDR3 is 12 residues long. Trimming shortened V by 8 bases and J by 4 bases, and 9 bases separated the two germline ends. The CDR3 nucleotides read TGTGCCAGCCTGGACAGATACAATGAGCAGTTCTTC. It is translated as CASLDRYNEQFF. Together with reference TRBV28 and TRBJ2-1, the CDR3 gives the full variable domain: DVKVTQSSRYLVKRTGEKVFLECVQDMDHENMFWYRQDPGLGLRLIYFSYDVKMKEKGDIPEGYSVSREKKERFSLILESASTNQTSMYLCASLDRYNEQFFGPGTRLTVL.

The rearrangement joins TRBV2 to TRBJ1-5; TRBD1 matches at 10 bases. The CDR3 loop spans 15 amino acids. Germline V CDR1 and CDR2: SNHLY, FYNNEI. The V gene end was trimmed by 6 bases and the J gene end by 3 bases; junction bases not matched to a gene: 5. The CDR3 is CASRGQGPSNQPQHF. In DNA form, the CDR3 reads TGTGCCAGCAGGGGACAGGGGCCCTCCAATCAGCCCCAGCATTTT.

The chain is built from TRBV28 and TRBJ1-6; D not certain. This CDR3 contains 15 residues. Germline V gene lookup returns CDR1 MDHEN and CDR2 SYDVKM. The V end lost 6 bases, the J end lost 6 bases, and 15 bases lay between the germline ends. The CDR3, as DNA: TGTGCCAGCAGCCCATGGGGAAGAGTTAATTCACCCCTCCACTTT. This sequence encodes CASSPWGRVNSPLHF.

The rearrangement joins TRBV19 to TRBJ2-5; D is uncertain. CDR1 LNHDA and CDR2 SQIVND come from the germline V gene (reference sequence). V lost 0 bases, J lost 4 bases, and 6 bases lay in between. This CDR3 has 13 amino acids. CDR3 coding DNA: TGTGCCAGTAGTATAGATTTGCGAGAGACCCAGTACTTC. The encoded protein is CASSIDLRETQYF. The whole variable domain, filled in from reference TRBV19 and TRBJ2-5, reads DGGITQSPKYLFRKEGQNVTLSCEQNLNHDAMYWYRQDPGQGLRLIYYSQIVNDFQKGDIAEGYSVSREKKESFPLTVTSAQKNPTAFYLCASSIDLRETQYFGPGTRLLVL.

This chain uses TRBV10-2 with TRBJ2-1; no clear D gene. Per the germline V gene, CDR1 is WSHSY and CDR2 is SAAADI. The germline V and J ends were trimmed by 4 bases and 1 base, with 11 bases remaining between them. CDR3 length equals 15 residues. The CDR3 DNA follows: TGCGCCAGCAGTGGCACTCGAAATTCCTACAATGAGCAGTTCTTC. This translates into CASSGTRNSYNEQFF.

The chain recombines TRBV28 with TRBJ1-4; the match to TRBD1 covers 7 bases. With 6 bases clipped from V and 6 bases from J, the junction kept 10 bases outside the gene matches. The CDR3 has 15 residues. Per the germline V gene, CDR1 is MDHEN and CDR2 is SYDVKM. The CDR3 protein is CASSINRGRDEKLFF. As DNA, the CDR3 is TGTGCCAGCAGCATCAACAGGGGTAGGGATGAAAAACTGTTTTTT.

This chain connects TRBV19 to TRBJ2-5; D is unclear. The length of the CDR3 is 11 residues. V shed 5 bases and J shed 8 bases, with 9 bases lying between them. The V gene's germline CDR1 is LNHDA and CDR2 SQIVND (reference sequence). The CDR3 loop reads CASSGSTTQYF. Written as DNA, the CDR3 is TGTGCCAGTAGTGGCTCCACAACCCAGTACTTC.

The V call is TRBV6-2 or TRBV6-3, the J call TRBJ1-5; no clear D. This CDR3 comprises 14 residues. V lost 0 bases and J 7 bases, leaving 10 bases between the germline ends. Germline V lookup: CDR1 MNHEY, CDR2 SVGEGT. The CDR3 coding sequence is TGTGCCAGCAGTTACTCGAAGGTTGTCCAGCCCCAGCATTTT. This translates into CASSYSKVVQPQHF.

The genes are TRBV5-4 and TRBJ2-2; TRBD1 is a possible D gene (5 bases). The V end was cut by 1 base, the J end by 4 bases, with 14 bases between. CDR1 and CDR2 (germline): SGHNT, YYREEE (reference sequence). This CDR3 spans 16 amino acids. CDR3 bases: TGTGCCAGCAGCTTGTGGGGAACAGGCGGCACCGGGGAGCTGTTTTTT. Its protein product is CASSLWGTGGTGELFF. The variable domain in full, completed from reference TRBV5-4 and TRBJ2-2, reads ETGVTQSPTHLIKTRGQQVTLRCSSQSGHNTVSWYQQALGQGPQFIFQYYREEENGRGNFPPRFSGLQFPNYSSELNVNALELDDSALYLCASSLWGTGGTGELFFGEGSRLTVL.